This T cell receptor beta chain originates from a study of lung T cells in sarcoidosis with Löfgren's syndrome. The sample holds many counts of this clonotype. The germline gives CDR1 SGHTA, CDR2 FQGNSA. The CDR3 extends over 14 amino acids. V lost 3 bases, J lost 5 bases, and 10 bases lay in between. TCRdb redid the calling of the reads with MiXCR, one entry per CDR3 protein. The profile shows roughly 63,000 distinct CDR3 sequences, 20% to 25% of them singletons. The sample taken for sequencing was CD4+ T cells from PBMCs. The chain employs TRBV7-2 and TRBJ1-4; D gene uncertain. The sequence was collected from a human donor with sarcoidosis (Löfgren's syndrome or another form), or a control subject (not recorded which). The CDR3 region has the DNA TGTGCCAGCAGCTTGGCCGGTCTAAATGAAAAACTGTTTTTT. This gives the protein CASSLAGLNEKLFF.